This T cell receptor beta chain was found in a study of cytomegalovirus exposure and HLA in healthy donors. From germline, CDR1 is MNHEY and CDR2 SVGAGI. Trimming took 6 bases from V and 3 from J; bases not matched to a gene: 6. The CDR3 has 14 residues. Vbeta (60) and Jbeta (13) primers were used in the PCR. Assay used: immunoSEQ multiplex PCR; TCRdb lists only in-frame clones, some missing. The sample holds 150,000 or so clones, approximately 80% seen once. The chain combines TRBV6-5 with TRBJ2-7, with 9 nucleotides matching TRBD1. This sequence originates from a male donor in good health and CMV-seronegative. Sequenced: PBMCs. The CDR3 reads CASRLGQGGYEQYF. CDR3 coding DNA: TGTGCCAGCAGATTGGGACAGGGAGGCTACGAGCAGTACTTC.